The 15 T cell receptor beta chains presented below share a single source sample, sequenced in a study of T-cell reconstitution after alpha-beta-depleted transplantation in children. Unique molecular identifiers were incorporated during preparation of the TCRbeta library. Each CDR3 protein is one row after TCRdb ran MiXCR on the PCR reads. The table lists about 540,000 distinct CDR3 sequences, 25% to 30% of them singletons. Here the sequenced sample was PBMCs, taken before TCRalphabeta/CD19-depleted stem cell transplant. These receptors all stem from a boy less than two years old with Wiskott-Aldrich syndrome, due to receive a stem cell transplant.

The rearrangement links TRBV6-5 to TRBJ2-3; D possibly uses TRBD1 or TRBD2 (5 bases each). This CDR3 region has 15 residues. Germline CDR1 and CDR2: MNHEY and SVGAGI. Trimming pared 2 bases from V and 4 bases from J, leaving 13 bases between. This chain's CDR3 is CASSYVGAKSDTQYF. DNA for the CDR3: TGTGCCAGCAGTTACGTCGGGGCCAAGTCAGATACGCAGTATTTT.

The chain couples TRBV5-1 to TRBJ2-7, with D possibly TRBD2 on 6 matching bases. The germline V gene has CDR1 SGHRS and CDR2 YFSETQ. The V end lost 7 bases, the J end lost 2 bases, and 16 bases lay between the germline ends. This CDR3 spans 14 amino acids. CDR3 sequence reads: CASALFGSPYEQYF. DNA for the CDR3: TGCGCCAGCGCACTCTTCGGGAGTCCCTACGAGCAGTACTTC.

CDR3 sequence: CASNLHTGELFF. The CDR3 nucleotides are TGTGCCAGCAATCTTCACACCGGGGAGCTGTTTTTT. The rearrangement uses TRBV6-2 or TRBV6-3 and TRBJ2-2; D ambiguous. The CDR3 has 12 residues. Trimming removed 7 bases from V and 3 bases from J, with 6 bases in between. Germline CDR1 and CDR2: MNHEY and SVGEGT.

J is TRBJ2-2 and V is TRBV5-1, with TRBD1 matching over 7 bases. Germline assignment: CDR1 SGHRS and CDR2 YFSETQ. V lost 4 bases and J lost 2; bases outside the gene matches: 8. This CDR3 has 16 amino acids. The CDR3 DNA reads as TGCGCCAGCAGCCCGATAGGGGGCCTTAACACCGGGGAGCTGTTTTTT. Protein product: CASSPIGGLNTGELFF. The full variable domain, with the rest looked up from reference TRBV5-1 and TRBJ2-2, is KAGVTQTPRYLIKTRGQQVTLSCSPISGHRSVSWYQQTPGQGLQFLFEYFSETQRNKGNFPGRFSGRQFSNSRSEMNVSTLELGDSALYLCASSPIGGLNTGELFFGEGSRLTVL.

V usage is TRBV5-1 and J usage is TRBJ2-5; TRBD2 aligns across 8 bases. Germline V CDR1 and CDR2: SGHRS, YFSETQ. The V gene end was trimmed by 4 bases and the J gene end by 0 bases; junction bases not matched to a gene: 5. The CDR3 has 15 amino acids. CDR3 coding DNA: TGCGCCAGCAGCCCCGGGACTAGAGACCAAGAGACCCAGTACTTC. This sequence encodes CASSPGTRDQETQYF.

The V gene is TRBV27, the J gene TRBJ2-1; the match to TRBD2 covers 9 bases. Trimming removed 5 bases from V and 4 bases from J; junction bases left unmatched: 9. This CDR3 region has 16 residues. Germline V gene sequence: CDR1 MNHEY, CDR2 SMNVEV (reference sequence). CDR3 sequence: CASSRLAEALYNEQFF. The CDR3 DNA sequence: TGTGCCAGCAGTAGACTAGCGGAGGCCCTTTACAATGAGCAGTTCTTC.

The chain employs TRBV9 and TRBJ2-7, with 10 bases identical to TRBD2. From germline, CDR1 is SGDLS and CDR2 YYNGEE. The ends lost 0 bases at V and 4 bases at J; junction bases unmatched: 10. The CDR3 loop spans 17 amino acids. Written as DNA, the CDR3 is TGTGCCAGCAGCGTAGCTCCGCTAGCGGGAGTTCGGTACGAGCAGTACTTC. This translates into CASSVAPLAGVRYEQYF.

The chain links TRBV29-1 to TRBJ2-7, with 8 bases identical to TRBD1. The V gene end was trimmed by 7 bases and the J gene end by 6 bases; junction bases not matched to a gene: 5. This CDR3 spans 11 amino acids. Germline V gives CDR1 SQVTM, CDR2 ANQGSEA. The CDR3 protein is CSAGQGSEQYF. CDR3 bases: TGCAGCGCAGGACAGGGAAGCGAGCAGTACTTC.

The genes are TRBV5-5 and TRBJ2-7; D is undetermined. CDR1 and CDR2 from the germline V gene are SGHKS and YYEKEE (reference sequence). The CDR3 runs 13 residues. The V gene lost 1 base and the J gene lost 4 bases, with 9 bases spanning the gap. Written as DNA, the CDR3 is TGTGCCAGCAGCTTGCAAGACTTATACGAGCAGTACTTC. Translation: CASSLQDLYEQYF.

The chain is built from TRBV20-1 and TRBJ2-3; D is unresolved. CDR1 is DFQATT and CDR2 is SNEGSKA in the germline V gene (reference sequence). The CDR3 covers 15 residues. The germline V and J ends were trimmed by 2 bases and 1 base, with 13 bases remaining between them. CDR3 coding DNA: TGCAGTGCTAGAAGGCCTAGTGGAGGCACAGATACGCAGTATTTT. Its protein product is CSARRPSGGTDTQYF.

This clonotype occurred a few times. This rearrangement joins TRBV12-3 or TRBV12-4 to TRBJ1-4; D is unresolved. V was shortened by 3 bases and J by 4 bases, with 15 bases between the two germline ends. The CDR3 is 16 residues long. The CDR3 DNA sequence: TGTGCCAGCAGTTTTGCCAGGACGGAGTATAATGAAAAACTGTTTTTT. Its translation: CASSFARTEYNEKLFF.

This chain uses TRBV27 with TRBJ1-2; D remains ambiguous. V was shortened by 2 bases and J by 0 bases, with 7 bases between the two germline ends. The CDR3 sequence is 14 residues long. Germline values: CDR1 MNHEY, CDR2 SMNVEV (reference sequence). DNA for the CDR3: TGTGCCAGCAGTTTAGGGCTAACTAACTATGGCTACACCTTC. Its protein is CASSLGLTNYGYTF.

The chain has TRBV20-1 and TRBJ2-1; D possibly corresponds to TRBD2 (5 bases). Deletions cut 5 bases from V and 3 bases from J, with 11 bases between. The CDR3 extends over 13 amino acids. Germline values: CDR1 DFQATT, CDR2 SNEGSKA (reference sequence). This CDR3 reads CSARGSDYNEQFF. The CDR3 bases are TGCAGTGCTCGGGGATCAGACTACAATGAGCAGTTCTTC.

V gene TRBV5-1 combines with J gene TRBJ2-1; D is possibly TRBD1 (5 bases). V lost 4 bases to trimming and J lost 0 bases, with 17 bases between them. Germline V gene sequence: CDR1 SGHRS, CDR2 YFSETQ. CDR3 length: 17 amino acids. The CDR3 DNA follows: TGCGCCAGCAGCCCAAGGGGTTGGTCACCCTCCTACAATGAGCAGTTCTTC. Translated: CASSPRGWSPSYNEQFF.

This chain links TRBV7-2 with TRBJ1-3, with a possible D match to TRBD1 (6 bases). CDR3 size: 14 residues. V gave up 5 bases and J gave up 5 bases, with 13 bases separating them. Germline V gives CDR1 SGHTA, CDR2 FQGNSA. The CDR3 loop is CASSPGDKRNTIYF. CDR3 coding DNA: TGTGCCAGCAGCCCAGGGGATAAGCGAAACACCATATATTTT.